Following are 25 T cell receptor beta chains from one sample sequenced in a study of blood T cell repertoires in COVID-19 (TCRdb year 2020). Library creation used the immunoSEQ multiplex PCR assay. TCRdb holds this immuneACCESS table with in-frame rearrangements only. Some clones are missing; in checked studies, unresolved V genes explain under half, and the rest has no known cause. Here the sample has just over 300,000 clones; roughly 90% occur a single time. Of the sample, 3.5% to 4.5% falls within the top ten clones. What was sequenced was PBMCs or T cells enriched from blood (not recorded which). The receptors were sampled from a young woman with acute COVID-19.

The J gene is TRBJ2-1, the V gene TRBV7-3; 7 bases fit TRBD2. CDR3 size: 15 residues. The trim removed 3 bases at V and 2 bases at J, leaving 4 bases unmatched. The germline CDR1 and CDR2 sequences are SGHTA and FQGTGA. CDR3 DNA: TGTGCCAGCAGCTTGGGGACTAACACCTACAATGAGCAGTTCTTC. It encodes CASSLGTNTYNEQFF.

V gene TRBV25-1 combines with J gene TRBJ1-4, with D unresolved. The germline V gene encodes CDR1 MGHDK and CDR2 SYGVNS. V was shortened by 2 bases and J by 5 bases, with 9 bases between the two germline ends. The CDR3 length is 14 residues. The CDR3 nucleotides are TGTGCCAGCAGTGAAGGAGGTTGGAATGAAAAACTGTTTTTT. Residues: CASSEGGWNEKLFF.

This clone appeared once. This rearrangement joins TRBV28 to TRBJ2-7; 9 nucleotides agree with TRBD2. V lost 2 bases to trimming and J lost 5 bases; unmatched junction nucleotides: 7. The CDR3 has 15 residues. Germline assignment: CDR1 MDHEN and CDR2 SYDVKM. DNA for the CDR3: TGTGCCAGCAGTTTACAGACTAGCGGTAGCAACGAGCAGTACTTC. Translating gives CASSLQTSGSNEQYF.

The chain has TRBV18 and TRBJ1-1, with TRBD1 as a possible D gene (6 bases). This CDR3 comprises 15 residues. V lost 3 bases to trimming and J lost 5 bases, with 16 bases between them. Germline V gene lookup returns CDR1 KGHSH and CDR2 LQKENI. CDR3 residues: CASSPRRDMGTEAFF. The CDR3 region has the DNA TGTGCCAGCTCACCCCGCCGGGACATGGGAACTGAAGCTTTCTTT.

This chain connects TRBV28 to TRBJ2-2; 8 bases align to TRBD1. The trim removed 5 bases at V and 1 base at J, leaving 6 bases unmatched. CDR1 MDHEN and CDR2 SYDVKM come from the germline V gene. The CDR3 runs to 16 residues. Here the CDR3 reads CASSTPGQGNTGELFF. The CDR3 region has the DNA TGTGCCAGCAGTACCCCTGGACAGGGGAACACCGGGGAGCTGTTTTTT.

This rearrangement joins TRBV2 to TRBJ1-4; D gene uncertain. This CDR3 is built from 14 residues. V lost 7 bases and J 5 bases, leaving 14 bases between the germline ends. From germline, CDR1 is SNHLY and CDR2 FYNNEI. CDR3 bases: TGTGCCAGCACGGGATTAGGCGGGAATGAAAAACTGTTTTTT. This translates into CASTGLGGNEKLFF.

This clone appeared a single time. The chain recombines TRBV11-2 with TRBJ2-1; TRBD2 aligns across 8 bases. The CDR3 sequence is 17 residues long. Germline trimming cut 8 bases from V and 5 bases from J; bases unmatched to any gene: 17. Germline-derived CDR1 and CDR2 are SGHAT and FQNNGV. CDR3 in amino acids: CASAFLVGAGGHNEQFF. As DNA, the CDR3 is TGTGCCAGCGCGTTCTTAGTGGGGGCGGGAGGTCACAATGAGCAGTTCTTC.

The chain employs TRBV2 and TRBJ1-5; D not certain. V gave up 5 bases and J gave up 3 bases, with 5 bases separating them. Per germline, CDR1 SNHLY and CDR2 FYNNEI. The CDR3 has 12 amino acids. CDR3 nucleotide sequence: TGTGCCAGCAGTCAGATCAATCAGCCCCAGCATTTT. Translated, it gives CASSQINQPQHF.

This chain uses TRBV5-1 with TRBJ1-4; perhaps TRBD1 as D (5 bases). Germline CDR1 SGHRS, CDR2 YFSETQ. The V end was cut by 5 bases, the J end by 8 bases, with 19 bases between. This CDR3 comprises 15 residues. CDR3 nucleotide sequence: TGCGCCAGCAGACCCAGGGATAGAGATGGGGAAAAACTGTTTTTT. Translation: CASRPRDRDGEKLFF.

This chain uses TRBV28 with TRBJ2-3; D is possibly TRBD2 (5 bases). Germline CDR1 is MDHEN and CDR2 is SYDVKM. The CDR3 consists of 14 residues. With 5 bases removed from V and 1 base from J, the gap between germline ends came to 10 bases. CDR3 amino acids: CASSLGVGTDTQYF. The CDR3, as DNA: TGTGCCAGCAGTCTCGGGGTTGGCACAGATACGCAGTATTTT.

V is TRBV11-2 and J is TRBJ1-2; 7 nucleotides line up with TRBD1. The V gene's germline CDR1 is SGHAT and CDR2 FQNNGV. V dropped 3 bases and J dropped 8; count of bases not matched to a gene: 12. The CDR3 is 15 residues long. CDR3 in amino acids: CASSFTNRGVRGYTF. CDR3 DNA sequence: TGTGCCAGCAGCTTTACCAACAGGGGTGTGAGGGGCTACACCTTC. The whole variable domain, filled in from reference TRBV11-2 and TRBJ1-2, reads EAGVAQSPRYKIIEKRQSVAFWCNPISGHATLYWYQQILGQGPKLLIQFQNNGVVDDSQLPKDRFSAERLKGVDSTLKIQPAKLEDSAVYLCASSFTNRGVRGYTFGSGTRLTVV.

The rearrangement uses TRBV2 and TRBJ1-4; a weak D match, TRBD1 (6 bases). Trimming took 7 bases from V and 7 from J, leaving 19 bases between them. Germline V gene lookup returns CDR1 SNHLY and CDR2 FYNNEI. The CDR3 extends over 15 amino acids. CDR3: CASTTRDTGGEKLFF. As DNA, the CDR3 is TGTGCCAGCACCACCAGGGACACCGGAGGTGAAAAACTGTTTTTT.

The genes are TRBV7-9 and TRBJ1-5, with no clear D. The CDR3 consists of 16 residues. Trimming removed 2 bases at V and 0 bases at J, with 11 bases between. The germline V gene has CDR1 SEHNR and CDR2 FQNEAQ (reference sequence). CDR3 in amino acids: CASSLCLYHSNQPQHF. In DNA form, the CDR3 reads TGTGCCAGCAGCTTATGCCTCTACCATAGCAATCAGCCCCAGCATTTT.

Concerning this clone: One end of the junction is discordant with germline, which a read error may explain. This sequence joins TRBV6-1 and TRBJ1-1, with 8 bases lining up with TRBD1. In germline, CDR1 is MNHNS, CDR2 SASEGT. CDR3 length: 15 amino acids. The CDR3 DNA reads TGTGCCAGCGGTGACAGGGGAATGGCCCGACCAACCGCTTTCTTT. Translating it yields CASGDRGMARPTAFF.

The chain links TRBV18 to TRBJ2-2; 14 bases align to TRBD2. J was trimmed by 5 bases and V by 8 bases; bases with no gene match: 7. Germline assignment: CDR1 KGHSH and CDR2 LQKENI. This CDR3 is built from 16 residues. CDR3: CASPTGTSGRTGELFF. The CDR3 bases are TGTGCCAGCCCGACCGGGACTAGCGGGAGAACCGGGGAGCTGTTTTTT.

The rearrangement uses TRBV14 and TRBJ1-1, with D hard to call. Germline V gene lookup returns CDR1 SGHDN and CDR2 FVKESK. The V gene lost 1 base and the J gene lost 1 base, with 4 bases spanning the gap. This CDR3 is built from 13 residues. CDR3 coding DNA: TGTGCCAGCAGCCAAGTAGAGAACACTGAAGCTTTCTTT. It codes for CASSQVENTEAFF.

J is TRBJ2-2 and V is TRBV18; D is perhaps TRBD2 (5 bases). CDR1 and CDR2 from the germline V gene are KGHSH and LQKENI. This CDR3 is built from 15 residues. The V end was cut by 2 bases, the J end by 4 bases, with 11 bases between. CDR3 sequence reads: CASSPIPSSTGELFF. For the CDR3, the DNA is TGTGCCAGCTCACCAATCCCTAGCAGCACCGGGGAGCTGTTTTTT.

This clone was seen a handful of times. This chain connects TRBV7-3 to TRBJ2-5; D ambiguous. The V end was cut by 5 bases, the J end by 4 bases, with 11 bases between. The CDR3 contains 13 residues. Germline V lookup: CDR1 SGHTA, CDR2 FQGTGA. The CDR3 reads CASSRSESETQYF. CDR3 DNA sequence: TGTGCCAGCAGCAGATCCGAGTCAGAGACCCAGTACTTC. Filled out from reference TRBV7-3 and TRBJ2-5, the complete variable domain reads GAGVSQTPSNKVTEKGKYVELRCDPISGHTALYWYRQSLGQGPEFLIYFQGTGAADDSGLPNDRFFAVRPEGSVSTLKIQRTERGDSAVYLCASSRSESETQYFGPGTRLLVL.

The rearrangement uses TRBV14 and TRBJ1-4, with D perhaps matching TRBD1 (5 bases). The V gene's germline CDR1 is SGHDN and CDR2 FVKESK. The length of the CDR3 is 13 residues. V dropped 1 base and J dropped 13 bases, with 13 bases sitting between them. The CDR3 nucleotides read TGTGCCAGCAGCCAAGGCAGTCGACAGCGACTGTTTTTT. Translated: CASSQGSRQRLFF.

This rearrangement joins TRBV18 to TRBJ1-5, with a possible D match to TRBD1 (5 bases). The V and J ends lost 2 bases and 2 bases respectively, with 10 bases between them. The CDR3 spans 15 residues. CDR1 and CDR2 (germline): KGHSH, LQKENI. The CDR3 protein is CASSPTARGNQPQHF. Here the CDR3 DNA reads TGTGCCAGCTCACCAACGGCCAGGGGCAATCAGCCCCAGCATTTT.

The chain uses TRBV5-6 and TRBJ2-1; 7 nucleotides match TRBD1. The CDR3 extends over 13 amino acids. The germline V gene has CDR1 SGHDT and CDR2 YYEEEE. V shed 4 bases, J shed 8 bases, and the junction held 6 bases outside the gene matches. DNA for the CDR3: TGTGCCAGCAGCGGGACAGCAAAGGATGAGCAGTTCTTC. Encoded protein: CASSGTAKDEQFF. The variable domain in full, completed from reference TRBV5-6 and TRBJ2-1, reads DAGVTQSPTHLIKTRGQQVTLRCSPKSGHDTVSWYQQALGQGPQFIFQYYEEEERQRGNFPDRFSGHQFPNYSSELNVNALLLGDSALYLCASSGTAKDEQFFGPGTRLTVL.

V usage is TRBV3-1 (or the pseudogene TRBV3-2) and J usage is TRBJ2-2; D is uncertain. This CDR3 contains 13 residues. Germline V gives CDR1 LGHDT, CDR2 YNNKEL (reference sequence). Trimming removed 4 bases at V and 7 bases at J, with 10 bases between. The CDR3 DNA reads TGTGCCAGCAGCCCCCACGCGGTCGGGGAGCTGTTTTTT. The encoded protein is CASSPHAVGELFF.

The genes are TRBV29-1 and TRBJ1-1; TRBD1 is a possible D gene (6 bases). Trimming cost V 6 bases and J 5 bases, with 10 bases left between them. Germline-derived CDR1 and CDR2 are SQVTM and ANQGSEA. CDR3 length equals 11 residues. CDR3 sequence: CSVQGVTEAFF. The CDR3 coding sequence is TGCAGCGTACAGGGCGTAACTGAAGCTTTCTTT.

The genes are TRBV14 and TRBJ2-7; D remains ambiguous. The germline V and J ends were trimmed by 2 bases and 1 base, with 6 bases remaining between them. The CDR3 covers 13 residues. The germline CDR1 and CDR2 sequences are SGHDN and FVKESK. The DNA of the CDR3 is TGTGCCAGCAGCCAAACCGGGTCCTACGAGCAGTACTTC. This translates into CASSQTGSYEQYF.

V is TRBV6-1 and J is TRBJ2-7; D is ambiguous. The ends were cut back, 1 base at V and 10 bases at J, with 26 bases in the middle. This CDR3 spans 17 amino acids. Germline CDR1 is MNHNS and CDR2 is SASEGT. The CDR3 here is CASSEESLRWHSRNQYF. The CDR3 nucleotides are TGTGCCAGCAGTGAAGAATCGCTCCGTTGGCATTCCCGAAACCAGTACTTC.